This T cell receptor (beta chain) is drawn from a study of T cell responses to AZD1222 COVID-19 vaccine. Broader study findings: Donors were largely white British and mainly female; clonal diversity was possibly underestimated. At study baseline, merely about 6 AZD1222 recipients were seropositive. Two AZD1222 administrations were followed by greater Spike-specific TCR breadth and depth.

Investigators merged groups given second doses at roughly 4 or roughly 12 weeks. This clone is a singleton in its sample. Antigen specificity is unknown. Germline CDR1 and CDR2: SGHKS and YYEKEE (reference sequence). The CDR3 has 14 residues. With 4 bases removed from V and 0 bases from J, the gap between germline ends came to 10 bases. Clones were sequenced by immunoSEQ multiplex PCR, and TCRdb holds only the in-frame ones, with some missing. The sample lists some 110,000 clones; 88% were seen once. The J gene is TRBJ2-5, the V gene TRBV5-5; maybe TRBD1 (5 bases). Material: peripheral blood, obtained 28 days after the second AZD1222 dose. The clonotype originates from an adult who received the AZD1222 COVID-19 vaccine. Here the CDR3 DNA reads TGTGCCAGCAGCCGAAAAGGGGACCAAGAGACCCAGTACTTC. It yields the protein CASSRKGDQETQYF. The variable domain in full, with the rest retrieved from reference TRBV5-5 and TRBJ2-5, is DAGVTQSPTHLIKTRGQQVTLRCSPISGHKSVSWYQQVLGQGPQFIFQYYEKEERGRGNFPDRFSARQFPNYSSELNVNALLLGDSALYLCASSRKGDQETQYFGPGTRLLVL.